The TCR beta chain under discussion was sequenced for a study of long-term antiretroviral therapy in people with HIV. Broader study findings: Within the repertoire, clones expanded before ART were dominant at all time points.

The CDR3 extends over 16 amino acids. The germline V gene has CDR1 SGDLS and CDR2 YYNGEE. With 6 bases removed from V and 5 bases from J, the gap between germline ends came to 23 bases. Concerning this clone: Its antigen is unknown.

Runs used v3.0 of the immunoSEQ assay and were done at survey level. The table came from immunoSEQ multiplex PCR; TCRdb's copy has only in-frame clones and leaves some out. The data show just over 20,000 clones, approximately 80% seen once. This clonotype was sampled from a young man with HIV. Source: unsorted PBMCs, taken 0.5 years after starting antiretroviral therapy. The chain links TRBV9 to TRBJ2-5; a weak D match, TRBD1 (6 bases). CDR3 region: CASNPPSGTRTETQYF. The CDR3 nucleotides read TGTGCCAGCAACCCTCCATCCGGGACAAGGACGGAGACCCAGTACTTC.